The sequence of this TCR beta chain was determined in a study of cytomegalovirus exposure and HLA in healthy donors. Study conclusions and caveats: Using the classifier, cytomegalovirus status was reportedly diagnosed with high specificity and sensitivity. Confirmation was obtained in vitro that a few CMV-associated chains are specific for CMV antigens. The study designated fewer than 200 TCR beta chains cytomegalovirus-associated.

These donors were members of the approximately 110-subject validation cohort, a group separate from the roughly 670-subject first cohort. In regard to this clone: The antigen remains undetermined.

Libraries were prepared by immunoSEQ multiplex PCR; TCRdb keeps only in-frame clonotypes and omits some of them. The table lists 120,000 or so clones, roughly nine tenths of them singletons. Germline V gives CDR1 SNHLY, CDR2 FYNNEI. With V trimmed by 7 bases and J by 7 bases, 15 bases remained unmatched. CDR3 length: 17 residues. V is TRBV2 and J is TRBJ2-2, with 10 bases matching TRBD1. The origin of this receptor is a woman aged 18-29 years in good health and CMV-seronegative. Source material: PBMCs. CDR3 amino acids: CASTTLLPGQGYGELFF. The CDR3 coding sequence is TGTGCCAGCACCACATTACTTCCGGGACAGGGGTACGGGGAGCTGTTTTTT.